This T cell receptor beta chain was documented in a study of technical replicates of blood from several donors. The CDR3 covers 13 residues. Germline CDR1 and CDR2: MNHEY and SVGAGI. Between the trimmed V and J ends, which lost 6 bases and 1 base, there was a span of 9 bases. The method was immunoSEQ multiplex PCR; TCRdb's version includes in-frame clones alone and lacks a portion of them. The table has about 93,000 clones, 95% seen once. Sequencing used T cells isolated from PBMCs. This TCR was sampled from a human donor in good health. The V and J genes are TRBV6-5 and TRBJ1-1; D call uncertain. CDR3 sequence: CASRYGQNTEAFF. In DNA, the CDR3 is TGTGCCAGCAGGTACGGGCAGAACACTGAAGCTTTCTTT.